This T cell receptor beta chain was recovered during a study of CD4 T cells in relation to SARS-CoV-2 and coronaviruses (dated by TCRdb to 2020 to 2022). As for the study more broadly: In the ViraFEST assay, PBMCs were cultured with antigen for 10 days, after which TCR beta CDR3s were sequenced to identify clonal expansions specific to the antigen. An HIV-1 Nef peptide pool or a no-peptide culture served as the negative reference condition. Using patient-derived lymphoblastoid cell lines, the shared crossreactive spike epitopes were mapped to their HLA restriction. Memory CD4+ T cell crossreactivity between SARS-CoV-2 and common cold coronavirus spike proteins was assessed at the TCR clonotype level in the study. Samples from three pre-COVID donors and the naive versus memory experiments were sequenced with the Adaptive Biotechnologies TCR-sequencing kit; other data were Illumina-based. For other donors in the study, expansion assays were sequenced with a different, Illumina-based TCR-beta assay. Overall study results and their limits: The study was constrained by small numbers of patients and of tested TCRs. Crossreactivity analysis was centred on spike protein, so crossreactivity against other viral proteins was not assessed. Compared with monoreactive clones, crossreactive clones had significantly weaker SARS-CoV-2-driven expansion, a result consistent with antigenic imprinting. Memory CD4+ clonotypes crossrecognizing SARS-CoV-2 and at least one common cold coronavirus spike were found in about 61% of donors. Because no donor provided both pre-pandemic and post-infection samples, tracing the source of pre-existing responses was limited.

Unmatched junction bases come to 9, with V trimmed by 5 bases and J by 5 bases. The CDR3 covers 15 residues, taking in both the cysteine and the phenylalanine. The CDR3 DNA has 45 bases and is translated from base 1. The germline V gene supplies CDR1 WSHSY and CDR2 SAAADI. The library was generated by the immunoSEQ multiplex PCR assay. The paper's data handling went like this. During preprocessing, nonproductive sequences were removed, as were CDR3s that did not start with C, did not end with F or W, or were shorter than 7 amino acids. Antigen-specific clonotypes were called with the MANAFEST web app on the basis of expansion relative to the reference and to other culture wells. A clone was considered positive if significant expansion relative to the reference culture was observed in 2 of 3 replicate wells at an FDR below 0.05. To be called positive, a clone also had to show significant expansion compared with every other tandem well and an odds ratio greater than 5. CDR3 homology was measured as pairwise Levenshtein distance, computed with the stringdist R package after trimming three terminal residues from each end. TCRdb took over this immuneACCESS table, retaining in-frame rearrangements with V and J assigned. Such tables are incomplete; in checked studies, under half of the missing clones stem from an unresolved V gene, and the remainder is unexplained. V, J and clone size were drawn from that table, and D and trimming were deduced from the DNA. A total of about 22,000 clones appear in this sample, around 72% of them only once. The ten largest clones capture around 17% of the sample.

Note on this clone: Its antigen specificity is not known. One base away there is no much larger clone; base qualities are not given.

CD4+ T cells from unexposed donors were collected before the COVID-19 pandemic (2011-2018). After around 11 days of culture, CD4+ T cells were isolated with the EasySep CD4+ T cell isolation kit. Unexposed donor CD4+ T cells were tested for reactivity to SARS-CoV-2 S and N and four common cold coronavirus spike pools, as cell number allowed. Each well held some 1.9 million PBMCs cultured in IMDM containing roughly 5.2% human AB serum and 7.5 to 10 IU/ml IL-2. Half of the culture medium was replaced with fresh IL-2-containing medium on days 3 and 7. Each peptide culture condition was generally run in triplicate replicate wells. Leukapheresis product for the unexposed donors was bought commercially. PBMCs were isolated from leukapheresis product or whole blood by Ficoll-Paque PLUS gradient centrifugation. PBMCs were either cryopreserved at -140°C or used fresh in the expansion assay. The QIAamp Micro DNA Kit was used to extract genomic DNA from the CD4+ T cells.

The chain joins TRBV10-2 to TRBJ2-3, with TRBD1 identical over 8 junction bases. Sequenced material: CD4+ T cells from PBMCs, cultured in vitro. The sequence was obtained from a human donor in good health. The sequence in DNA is TGCGCCAGCAGTTTTGCCAGGGACAGGCGAGATACGCAGTATTTT. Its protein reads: CASSFARDRRDTQYF.